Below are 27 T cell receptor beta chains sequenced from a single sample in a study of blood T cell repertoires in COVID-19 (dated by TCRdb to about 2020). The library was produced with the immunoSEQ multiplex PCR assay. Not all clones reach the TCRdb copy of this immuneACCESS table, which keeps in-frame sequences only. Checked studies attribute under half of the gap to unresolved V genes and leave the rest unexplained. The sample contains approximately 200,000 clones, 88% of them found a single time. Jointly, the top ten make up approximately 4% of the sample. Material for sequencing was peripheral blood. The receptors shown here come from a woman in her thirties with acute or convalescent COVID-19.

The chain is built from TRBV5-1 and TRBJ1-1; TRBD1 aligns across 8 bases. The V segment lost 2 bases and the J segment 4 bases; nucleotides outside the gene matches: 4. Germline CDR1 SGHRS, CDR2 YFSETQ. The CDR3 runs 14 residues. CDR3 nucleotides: TGCGCCAGCAGCTTTGGACAGGGCGTCACTGAAGCTTTCTTT. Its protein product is CASSFGQGVTEAFF.

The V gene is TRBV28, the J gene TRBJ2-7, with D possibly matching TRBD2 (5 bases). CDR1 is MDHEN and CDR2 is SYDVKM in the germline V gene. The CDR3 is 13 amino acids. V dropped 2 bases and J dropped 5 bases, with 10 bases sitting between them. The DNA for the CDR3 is TGTGCCAGCAGTTTAAGTAGCGAGGACGAGCAGTACTTC. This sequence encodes CASSLSSEDEQYF.

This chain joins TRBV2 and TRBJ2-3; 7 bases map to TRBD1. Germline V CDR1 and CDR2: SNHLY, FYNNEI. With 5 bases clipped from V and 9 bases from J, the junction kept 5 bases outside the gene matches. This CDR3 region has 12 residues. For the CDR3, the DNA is TGTGCCAGCAGTTCACAGGGGAAAACGCAGTATTTT. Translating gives CASSSQGKTQYF. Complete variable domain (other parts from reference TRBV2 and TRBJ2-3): EPEVTQTPSHQVTQMGQEVILRCVPISNHLYFYWYRQILGQKVEFLVSFYNNEISEKSEIFDDQFSVERPDGSNFTLKIRSTKLEDSAMYFCASSSQGKTQYFGPGTRLTVL.

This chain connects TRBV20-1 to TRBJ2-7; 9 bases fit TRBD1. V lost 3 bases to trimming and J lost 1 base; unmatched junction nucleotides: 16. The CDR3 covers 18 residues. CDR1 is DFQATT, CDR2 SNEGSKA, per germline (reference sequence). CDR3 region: CSASNSGQGVKRSYEQYF. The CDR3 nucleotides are TGCAGTGCTAGTAATTCGGGACAGGGCGTGAAAAGGTCCTACGAGCAGTACTTC.

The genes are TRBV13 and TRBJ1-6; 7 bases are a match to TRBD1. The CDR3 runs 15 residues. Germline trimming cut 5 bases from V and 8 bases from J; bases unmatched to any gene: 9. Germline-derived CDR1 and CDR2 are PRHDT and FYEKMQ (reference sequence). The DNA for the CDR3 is TGTGCCAGCAGCAGAAACAGGGGCGAAGATTCACCCCTCCACTTT. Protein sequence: CASSRNRGEDSPLHF.

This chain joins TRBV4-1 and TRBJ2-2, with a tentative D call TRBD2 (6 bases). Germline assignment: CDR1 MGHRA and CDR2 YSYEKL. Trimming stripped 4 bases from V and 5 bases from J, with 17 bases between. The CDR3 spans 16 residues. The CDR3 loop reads CASSPQRSGQTGELFF. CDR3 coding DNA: TGCGCCAGCAGCCCCCAAAGGAGCGGGCAGACCGGGGAGCTGTTTTTT.

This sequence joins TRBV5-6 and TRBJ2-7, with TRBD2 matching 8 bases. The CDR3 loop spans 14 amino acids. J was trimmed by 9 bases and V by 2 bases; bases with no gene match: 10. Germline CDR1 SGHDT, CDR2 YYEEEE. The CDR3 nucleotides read TGTGCCAGCAGCTTTCGGGGACTAGTCTCGGTGCAGTACTTC. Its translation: CASSFRGLVSVQYF. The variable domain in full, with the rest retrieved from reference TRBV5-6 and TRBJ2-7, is DAGVTQSPTHLIKTRGQQVTLRCSPKSGHDTVSWYQQALGQGPQFIFQYYEEEERQRGNFPDRFSGHQFPNYSSELNVNALLLGDSALYLCASSFRGLVSVQYFGPGTRLTVT.

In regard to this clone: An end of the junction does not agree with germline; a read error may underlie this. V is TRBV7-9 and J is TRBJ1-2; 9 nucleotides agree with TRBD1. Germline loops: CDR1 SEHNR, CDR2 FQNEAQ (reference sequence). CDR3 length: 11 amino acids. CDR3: CASSLGDRVIF. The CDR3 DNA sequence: TGTGCCAGCAGCTTAGGGGACAGGGTAATCTTC.

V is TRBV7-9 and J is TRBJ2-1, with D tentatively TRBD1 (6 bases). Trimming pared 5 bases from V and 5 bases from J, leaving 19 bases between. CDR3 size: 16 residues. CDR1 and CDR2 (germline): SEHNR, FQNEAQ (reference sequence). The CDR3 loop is CASSTTGLEANNEQFF. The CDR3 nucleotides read TGTGCCAGCAGCACCACAGGGTTAGAGGCCAACAATGAGCAGTTCTTC.

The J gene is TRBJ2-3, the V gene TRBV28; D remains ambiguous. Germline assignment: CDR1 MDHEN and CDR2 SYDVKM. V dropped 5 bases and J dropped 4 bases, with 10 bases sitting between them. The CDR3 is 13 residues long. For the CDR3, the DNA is TGTGCCAGCAGTACTCCAGGCCCAGATACGCAGTATTTT. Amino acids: CASSTPGPDTQYF.

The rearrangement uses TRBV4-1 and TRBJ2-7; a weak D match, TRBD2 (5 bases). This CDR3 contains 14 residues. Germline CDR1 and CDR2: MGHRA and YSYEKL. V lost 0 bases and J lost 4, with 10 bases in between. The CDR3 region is CASSQESGSYEQYF. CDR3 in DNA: TGCGCCAGCAGCCAAGAGTCGGGGAGTTACGAGCAGTACTTC.

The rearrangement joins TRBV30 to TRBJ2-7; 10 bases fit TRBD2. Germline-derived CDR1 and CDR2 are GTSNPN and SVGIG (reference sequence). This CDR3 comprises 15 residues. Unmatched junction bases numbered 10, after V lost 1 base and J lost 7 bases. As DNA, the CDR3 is TGTGCCTGGAGTGGAAGGACTAGCGGACGCCGGGAGCAGTACTTC. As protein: CAWSGRTSGRREQYF.

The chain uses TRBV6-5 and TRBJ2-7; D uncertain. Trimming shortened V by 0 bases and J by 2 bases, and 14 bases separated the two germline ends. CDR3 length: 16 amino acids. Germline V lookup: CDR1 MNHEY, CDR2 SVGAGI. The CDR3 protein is CASSYSLSTAAYEQYF. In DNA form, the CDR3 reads TGTGCCAGCAGTTACTCGCTCTCTACTGCGGCCTACGAGCAGTACTTC.

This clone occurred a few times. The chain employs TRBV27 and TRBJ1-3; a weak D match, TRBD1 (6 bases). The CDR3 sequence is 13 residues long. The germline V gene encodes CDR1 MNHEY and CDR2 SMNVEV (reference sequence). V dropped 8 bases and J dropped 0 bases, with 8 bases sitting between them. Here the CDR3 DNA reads TGTGCCAGCGGACAGAACTCTGGAAACACCATATATTTT. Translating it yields CASGQNSGNTIYF.

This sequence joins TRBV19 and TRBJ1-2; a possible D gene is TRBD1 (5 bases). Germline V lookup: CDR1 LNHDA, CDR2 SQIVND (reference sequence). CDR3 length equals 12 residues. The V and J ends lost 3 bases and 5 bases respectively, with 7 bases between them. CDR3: CASSIPGYGYTF. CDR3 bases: TGTGCCAGTAGTATCCCAGGGTATGGCTACACCTTC.

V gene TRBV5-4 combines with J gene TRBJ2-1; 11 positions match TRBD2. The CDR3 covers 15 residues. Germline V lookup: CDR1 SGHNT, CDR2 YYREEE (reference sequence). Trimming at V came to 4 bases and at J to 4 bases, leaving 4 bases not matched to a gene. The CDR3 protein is CASSLGTSGYNEQFF. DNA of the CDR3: TGTGCCAGCAGCCTAGGGACTAGCGGATACAATGAGCAGTTCTTC.

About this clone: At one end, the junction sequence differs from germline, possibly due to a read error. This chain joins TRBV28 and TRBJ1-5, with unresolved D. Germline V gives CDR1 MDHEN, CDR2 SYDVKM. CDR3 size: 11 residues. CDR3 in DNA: TGTGCCAGCAGTTCTCCTCTATCCCGCATTTTT. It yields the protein CASSSPLSRIF. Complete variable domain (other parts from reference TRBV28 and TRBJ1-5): DVKVTQSSRYLVKRTGEKVFLECVQDMDHENMFWYRQDPGLGLRLIYFSYDVKMKEKGDIPEGYSVSREKKERFSLILESASTNQTSMYLCASSSPLSRIFGDGTRLSIL.

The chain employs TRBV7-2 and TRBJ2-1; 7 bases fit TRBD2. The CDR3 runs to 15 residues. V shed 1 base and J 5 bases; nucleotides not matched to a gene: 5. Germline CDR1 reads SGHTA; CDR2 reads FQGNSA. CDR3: CASSLGGSFDNEQFF. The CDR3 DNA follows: TGTGCCAGCAGCTTAGGCGGGAGTTTTGACAATGAGCAGTTCTTC.

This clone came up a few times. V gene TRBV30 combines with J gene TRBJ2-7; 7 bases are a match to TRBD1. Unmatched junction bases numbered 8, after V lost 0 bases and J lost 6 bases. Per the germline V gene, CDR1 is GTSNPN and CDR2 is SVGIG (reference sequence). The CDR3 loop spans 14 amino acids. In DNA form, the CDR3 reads TGTGCCTGGAGTGTACCGACAGGGTACGGCGAGCAGTACTTC. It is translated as CAWSVPTGYGEQYF.

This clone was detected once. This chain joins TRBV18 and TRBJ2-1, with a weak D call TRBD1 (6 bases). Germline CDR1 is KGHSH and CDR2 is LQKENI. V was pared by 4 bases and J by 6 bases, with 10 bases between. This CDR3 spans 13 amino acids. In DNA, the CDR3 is TGTGCCAGCTCACTGGACAGCTTCAATGAGCAGTTCTTC. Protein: CASSLDSFNEQFF.

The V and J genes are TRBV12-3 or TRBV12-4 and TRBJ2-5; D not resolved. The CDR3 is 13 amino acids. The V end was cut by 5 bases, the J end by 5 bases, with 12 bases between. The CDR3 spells CASSHDNFETQYF. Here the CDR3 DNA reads TGTGCCAGCAGTCACGATAACTTCGAGACCCAGTACTTC.

The CDR3 is CASSYAGQNGYTF. DNA of the CDR3: TGTGCCAGCAGTTACGCCGGACAGAATGGCTACACCTTC. The chain has TRBV6-2 or TRBV6-3 and TRBJ1-2; D may be TRBD1 (6 bases). V was trimmed by 2 bases and J by 6 bases, leaving 10 bases between them. From germline, CDR1 is MNHEY and CDR2 SVGEGT. The CDR3 is 13 amino acids.

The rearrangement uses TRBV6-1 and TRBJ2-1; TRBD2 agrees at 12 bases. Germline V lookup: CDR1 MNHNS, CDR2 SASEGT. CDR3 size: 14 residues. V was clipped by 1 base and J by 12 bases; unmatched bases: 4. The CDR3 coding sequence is TGTGCCAGCAGTGAAGTCCTAGCGGGAGGGGGGCAGTTCTTC. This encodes CASSEVLAGGGQFF.

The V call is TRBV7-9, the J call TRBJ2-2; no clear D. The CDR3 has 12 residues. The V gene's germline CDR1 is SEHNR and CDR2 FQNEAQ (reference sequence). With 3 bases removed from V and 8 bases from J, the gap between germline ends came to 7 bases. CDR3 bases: TGTGCCAGCAGCTTGTCAAATGGGGAGCTGTTTTTT. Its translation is CASSLSNGELFF.

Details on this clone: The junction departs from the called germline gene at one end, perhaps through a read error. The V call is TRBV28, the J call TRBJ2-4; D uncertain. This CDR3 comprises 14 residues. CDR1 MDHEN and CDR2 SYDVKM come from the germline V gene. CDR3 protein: CASSPDPRVPSVDF. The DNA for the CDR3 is TGTGCCAGCAGCCCAGATCCTAGAGTGCCTTCAGTGGACTTC.

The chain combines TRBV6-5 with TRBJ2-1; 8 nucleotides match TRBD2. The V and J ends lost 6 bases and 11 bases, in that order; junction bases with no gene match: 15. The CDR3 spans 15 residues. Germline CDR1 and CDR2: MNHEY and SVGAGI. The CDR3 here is CASRSPGLGLNQQFF. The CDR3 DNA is TGTGCCAGCAGATCTCCGGGACTAGGCCTTAATCAGCAGTTCTTC.

The CDR3 DNA is TGTGCCAGCAGTGACGGACTAGCGGGAACCGGGGAGCTGTTTTTT. Translating it yields CASSDGLAGTGELFF. The V call is TRBV2, the J call TRBJ2-2, with 12 bases matching TRBD2. Trimming took 3 bases from V and 5 from J; bases not matched to a gene: 1. Per the germline V gene, CDR1 is SNHLY and CDR2 is FYNNEI. This CDR3 is 15 amino acids long.